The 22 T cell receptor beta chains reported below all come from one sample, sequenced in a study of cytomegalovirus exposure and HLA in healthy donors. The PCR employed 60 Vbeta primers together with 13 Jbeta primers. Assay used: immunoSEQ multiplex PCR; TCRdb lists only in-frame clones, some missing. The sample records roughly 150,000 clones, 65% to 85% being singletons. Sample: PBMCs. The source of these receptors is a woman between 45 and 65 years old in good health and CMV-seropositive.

The CDR3 region is CASSYRRTGLLAFF. As DNA, the CDR3 is TGTGCCAGCAGTTACAGGAGGACAGGCCTTTTAGCTTTCTTT. V and J are TRBV6-5 and TRBJ1-1; 7 positions match TRBD1. V shed 2 bases and J 10 bases; nucleotides not matched to a gene: 10. This CDR3 is built from 14 residues. Germline CDR1 is MNHEY and CDR2 is SVGAGI.

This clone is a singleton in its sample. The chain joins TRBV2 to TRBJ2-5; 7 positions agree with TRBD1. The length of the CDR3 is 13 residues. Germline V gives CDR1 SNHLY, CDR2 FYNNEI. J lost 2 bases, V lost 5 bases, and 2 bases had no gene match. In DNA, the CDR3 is TGTGCCAGCAGTTGGGGACAGCAAGAGACCCAGTACTTC. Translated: CASSWGQQETQYF.

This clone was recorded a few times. The CDR3 nucleotides read TGTGCCAGCATATATATGGCAGGGGATACCGGGGAGCTGTTTTTT. Protein sequence: CASIYMAGDTGELFF. The rearrangement links TRBV6-1 to TRBJ2-2; tentatively, D is TRBD1 (6 bases). The CDR3 is made up of 15 amino acids. Between the trimmed V and J ends, which lost 7 bases and 5 bases, there was a span of 17 bases. From germline, CDR1 is MNHNS and CDR2 SASEGT.

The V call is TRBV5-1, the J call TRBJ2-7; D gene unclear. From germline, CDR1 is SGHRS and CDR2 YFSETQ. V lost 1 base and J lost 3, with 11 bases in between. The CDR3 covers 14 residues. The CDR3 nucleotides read TGCGCCAGCAGCTTGAGAGCGCAGAACTACGAGCAGTACTTC. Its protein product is CASSLRAQNYEQYF.

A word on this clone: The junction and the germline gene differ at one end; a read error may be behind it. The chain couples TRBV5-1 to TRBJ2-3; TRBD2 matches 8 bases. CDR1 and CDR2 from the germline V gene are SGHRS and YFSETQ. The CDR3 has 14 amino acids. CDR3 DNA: TGCGCTAGCAGCCCTCGGACTAGCTGGGATACGCAGTATTTT. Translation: CASSPRTSWDTQYF. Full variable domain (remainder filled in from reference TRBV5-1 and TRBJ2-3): KAGVTQTPRYLIKTRGQQVTLSCSPISGHRSVSWYQQTPGQGLQFLFEYFSETQRNKGNFPGRFSGRQFSNSRSEMNVSTLELGDSALYLCASSPRTSWDTQYFGPGTRLTVL.

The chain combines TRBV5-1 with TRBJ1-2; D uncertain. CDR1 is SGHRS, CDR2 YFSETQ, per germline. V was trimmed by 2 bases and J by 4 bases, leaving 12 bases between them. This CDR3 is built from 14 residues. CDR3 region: CASSLDLWSYGYTF. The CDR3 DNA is TGCGCCAGCAGCTTAGACCTCTGGAGCTATGGCTACACCTTC.

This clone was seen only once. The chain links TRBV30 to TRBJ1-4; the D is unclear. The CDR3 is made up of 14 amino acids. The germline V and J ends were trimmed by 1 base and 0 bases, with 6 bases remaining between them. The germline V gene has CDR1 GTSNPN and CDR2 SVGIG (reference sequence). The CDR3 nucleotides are TGTGCCTGGAGTGACAAAGCAACTAATGAAAAACTGTTTTTT. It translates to CAWSDKATNEKLFF.

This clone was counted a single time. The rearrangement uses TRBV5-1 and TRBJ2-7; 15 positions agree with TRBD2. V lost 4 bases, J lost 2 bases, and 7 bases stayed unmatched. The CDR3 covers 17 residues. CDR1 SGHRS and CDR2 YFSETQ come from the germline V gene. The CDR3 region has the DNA TGCGCCAGCAGCATAGGACTAGCGGGGGGGACCGCCTACGAGCAGTACTTC. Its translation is CASSIGLAGGTAYEQYF.

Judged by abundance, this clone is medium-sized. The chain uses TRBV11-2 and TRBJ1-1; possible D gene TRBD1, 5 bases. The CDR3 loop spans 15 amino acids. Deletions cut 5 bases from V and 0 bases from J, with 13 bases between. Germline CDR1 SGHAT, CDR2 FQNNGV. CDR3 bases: TGTGCCAGCAGCGAAAGAGAGACAGTGAACACTGAAGCTTTCTTT. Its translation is CASSERETVNTEAFF.

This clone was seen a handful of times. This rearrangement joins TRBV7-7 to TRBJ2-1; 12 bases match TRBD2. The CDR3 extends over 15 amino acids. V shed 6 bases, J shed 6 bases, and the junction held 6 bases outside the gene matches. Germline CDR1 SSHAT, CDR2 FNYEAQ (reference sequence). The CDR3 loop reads CASSRTSGGLNEQFF. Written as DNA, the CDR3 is TGTGCCAGCAGTCGCACTAGCGGGGGGCTCAATGAGCAGTTCTTC.

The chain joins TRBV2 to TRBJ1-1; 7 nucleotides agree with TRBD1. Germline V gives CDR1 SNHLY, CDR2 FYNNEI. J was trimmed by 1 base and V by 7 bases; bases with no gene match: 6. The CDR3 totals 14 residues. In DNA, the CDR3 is TGTGCCAGCATTCGAGACAGGGCGAACACTGAAGCTTTCTTT. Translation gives CASIRDRANTEAFF.

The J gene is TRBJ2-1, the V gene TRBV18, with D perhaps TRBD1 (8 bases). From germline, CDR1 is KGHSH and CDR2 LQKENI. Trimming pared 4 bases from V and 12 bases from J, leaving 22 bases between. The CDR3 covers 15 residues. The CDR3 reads CASSLGQGGFESQFF. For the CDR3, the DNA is TGTGCCAGCTCACTAGGACAGGGAGGGTTTGAGTCGCAGTTCTTC.

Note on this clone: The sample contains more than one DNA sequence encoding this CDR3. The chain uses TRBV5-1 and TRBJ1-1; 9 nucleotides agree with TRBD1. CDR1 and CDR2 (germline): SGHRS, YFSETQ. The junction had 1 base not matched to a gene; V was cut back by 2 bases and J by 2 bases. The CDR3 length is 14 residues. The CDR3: CASSLQGANTEAFF. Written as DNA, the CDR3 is TGCGCCAGCAGCTTACAGGGGGCTAACACTGAAGCTTTCTTT. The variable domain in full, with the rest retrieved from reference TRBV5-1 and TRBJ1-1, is KAGVTQTPRYLIKTRGQQVTLSCSPISGHRSVSWYQQTPGQGLQFLFEYFSETQRNKGNFPGRFSGRQFSNSRSEMNVSTLELGDSALYLCASSLQGANTEAFFGQGTRLTVV.

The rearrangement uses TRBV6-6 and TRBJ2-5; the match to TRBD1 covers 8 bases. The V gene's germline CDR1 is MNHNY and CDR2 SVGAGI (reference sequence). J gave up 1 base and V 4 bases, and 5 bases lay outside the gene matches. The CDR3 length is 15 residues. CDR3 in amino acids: CASSSGTGVQETQYF. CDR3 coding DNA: TGTGCCAGCAGTTCCGGGACAGGAGTCCAAGAGACCCAGTACTTC.

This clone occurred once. The CDR3 nucleotides are TGTGCCAGCGGTACCGGACAGGGTATGAACACTGAAGCTTTCTTT. Translation: CASGTGQGMNTEAFF. The gene calls are TRBV10-3 and TRBJ1-1, with 8 bases identical to TRBD1. The CDR3 is 15 residues long. CDR1 is ENHRY and CDR2 is SYGVKD in the germline V gene. The V and J ends lost 10 bases and 0 bases, in that order; junction bases with no gene match: 10.

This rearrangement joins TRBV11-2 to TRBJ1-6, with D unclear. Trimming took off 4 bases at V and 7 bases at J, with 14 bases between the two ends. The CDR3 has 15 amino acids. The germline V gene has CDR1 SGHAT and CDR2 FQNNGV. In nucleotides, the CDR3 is TGTGCCAGCAGCTCAAGCCCGGGGTACAATTCACCCCTCCACTTT. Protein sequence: CASSSSPGYNSPLHF.

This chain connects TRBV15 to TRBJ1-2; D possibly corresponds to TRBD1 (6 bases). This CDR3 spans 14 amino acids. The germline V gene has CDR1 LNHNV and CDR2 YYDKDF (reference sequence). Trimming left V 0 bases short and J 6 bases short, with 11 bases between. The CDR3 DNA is TGTGCCACCAGCAGAGATTCGGGACATCATGGCTACACCTTC. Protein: CATSRDSGHHGYTF.

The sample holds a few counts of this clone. The CDR3 DNA reads as TGTGCCAGCAGGACACAGGGGGCGGGCTATGGCTACACCTTC. It codes for CASRTQGAGYGYTF. The V gene is TRBV6-1, the J gene TRBJ1-2; TRBD1 aligns across 9 bases. CDR1 and CDR2 from the germline V gene are MNHNS and SASEGT. J lost 4 bases, V lost 6 bases, and 6 bases had no gene match. The CDR3 length is 14 residues.

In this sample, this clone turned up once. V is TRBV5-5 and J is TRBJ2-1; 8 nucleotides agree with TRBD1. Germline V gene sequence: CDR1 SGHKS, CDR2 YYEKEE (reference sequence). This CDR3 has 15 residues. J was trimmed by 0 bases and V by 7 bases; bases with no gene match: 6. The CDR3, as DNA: TGTGCCAGCGATGACAGGGGCTTCTCCTACAATGAGCAGTTCTTC. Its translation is CASDDRGFSYNEQFF.

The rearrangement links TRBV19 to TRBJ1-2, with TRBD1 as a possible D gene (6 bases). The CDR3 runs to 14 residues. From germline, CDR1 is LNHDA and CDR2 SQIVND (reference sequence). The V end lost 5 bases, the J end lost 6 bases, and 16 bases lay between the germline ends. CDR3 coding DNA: TGTGCCAGTAGTCTAGGCAGGGGTAGGAATGGCTACACCTTC. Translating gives CASSLGRGRNGYTF.

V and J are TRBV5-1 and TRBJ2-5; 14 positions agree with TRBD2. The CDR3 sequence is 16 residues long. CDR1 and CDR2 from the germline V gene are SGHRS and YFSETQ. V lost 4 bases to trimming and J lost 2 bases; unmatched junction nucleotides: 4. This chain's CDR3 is CASSGGLAGGQETQYF. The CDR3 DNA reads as TGCGCCAGCAGCGGTGGACTAGCGGGGGGACAAGAGACCCAGTACTTC.

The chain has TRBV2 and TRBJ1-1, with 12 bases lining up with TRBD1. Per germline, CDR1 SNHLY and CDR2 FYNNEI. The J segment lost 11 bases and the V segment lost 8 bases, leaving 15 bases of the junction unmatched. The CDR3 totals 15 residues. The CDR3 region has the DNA TGTGCCAGCCGGCGGAGTCCAGGGACAGGGGGCTTGGCTTTCTTT. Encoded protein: CASRRSPGTGGLAFF.